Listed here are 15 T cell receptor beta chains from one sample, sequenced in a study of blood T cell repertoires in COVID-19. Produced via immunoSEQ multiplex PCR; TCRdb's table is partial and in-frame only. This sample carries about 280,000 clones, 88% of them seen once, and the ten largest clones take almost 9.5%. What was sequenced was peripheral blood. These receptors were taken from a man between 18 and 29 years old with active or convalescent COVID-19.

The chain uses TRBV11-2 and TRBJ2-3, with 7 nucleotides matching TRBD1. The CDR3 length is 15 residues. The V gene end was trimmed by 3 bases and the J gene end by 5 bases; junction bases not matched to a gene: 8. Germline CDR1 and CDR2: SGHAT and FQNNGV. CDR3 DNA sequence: TGTGCCAGCAGCTTGGTCGGACAGGCAAAAGATACGCAGTATTTT. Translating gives CASSLVGQAKDTQYF.

CDR3 loop: CATSSPSTDTQYF. The CDR3 DNA reads as TGTGCCACCAGCTCCCCTAGCACAGATACGCAGTATTTT. The chain links TRBV15 to TRBJ2-3; D gene ambiguous. V was trimmed by 5 bases and J by 0 bases, leaving 6 bases between them. In germline, CDR1 is LNHNV, CDR2 YYDKDF (reference sequence). This CDR3 is 13 amino acids long.

The DNA of the CDR3 is TGTGCCAGCAGTTACTCGGGGGCGACGGGTCAGCCCCAGCATTTT. It encodes CASSYSGATGQPQHF. The chain has TRBV6-5 and TRBJ1-5; perhaps TRBD1 as D (6 bases). There are 15 residues in the CDR3. CDR1 is MNHEY, CDR2 SVGAGI, per germline. V was trimmed by 0 bases and J by 6 bases, leaving 12 bases between them.

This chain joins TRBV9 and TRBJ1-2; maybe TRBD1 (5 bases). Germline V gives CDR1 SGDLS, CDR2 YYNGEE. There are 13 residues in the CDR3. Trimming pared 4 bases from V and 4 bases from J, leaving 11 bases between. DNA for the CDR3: TGTGCCAGCAGCCCCGAGGACACCTATGGCTACACCTTC. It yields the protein CASSPEDTYGYTF.

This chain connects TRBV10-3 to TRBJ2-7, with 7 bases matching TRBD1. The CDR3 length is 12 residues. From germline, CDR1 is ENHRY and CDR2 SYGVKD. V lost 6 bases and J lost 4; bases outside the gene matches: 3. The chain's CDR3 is CAIRKQGYEQYF. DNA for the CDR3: TGTGCCATCAGAAAACAGGGGTACGAGCAGTACTTC.

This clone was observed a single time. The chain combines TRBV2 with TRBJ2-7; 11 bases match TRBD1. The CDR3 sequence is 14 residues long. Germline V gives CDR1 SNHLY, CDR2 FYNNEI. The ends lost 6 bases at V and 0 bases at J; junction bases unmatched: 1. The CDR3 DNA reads TGTGCCAGCAGAGGGACAGGGGGCTCCTACGAGCAGTACTTC. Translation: CASRGTGGSYEQYF.

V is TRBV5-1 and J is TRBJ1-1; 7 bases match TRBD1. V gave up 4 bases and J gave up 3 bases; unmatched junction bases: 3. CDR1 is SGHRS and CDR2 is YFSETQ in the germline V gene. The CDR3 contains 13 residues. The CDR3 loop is CASSATGHTEAFF. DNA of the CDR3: TGCGCCAGCAGCGCGACAGGGCACACTGAAGCTTTCTTT.

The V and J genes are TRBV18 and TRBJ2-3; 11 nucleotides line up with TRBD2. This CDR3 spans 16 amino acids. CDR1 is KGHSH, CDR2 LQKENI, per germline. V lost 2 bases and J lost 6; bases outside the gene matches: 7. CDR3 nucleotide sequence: TGTGCCAGCTCACCAATTAGCGGGGGGGCCATGGATACGCAGTATTTT. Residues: CASSPISGGAMDTQYF.

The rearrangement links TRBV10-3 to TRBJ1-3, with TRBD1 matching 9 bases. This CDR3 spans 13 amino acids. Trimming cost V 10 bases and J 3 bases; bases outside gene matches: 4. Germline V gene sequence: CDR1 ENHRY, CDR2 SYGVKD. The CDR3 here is CASTGGGGNTIYF. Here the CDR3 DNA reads TGTGCCAGCACAGGGGGCGGTGGAAACACCATATATTTT.

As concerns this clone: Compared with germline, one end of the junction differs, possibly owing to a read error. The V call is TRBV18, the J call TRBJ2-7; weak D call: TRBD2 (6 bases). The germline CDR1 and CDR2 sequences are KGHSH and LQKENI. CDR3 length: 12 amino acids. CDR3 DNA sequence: TGTGCCACCTCAACGGGGGCCTACGAGCAGTACTTC. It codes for CATSTGAYEQYF.

CDR3 in amino acids: CASGGGVNEKLFF. Here the CDR3 DNA reads TGTGCCAGTGGAGGGGGGGTGAATGAAAAACTGTTTTTT. The rearrangement joins TRBV5-4 to TRBJ1-4; D might be TRBD1 (6 bases). The CDR3 loop spans 13 amino acids. V was pared by 8 bases and J by 5 bases, with 13 bases between. CDR1 and CDR2 from the germline V gene are SGHNT and YYREEE (reference sequence).

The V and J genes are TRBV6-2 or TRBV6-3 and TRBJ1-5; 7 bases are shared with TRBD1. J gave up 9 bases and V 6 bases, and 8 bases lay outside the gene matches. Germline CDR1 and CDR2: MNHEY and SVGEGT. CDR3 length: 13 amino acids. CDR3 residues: CASSDRDGRPQHF. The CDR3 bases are TGTGCCAGCAGCGACAGGGACGGGAGGCCCCAGCATTTT.

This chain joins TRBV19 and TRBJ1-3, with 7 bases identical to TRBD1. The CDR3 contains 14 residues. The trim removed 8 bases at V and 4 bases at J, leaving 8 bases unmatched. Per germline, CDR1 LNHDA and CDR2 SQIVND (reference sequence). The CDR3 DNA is TGTGCCAGTCAACAGGGGAATTCAGGAAACACCATATATTTT. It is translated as CASQQGNSGNTIYF. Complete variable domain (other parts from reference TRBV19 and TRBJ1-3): DGGITQSPKYLFRKEGQNVTLSCEQNLNHDAMYWYRQDPGQGLRLIYYSQIVNDFQKGDIAEGYSVSREKKESFPLTVTSAQKNPTAFYLCASQQGNSGNTIYFGEGSWLTVV.

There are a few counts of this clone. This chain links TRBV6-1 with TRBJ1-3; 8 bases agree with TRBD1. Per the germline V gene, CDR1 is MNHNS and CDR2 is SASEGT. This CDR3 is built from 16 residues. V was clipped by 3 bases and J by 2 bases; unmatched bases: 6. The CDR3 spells CASSEFAGGPGNTIYF. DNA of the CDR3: TGTGCCAGCAGTGAGTTCGCAGGGGGCCCTGGAAACACCATATATTTT.

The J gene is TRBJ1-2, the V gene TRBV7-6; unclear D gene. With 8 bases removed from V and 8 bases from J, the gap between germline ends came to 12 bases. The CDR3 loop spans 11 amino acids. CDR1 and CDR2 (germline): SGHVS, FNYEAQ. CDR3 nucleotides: TGTGCCAGCGAGAACCCTATGGGCTACACCTTC. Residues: CASENPMGYTF.